This entry features one T cell receptor beta chain sequence. Its cognate antigen has yet to be identified. No much larger clone exists at a distance of one base, and base qualities are not known. The sample's time point label is to be understood as: about 28 days (+/-7) after the second vaccine dose. Because spike-specific TCR depth and breadth did not differ between the two schedules, AZD1222 recipients who got a second dose at roughly 4 weeks were pooled with those who got a second dose at roughly 12 weeks. Samples from vaccinated people were obtained from the UK trials COV001 and COV002, which included a single-blind randomized controlled phase 2/3 trial of AZD1222 (ChAdOx1 nCoV-19) in healthy adults. For TCRbeta chain sequencing, PBMC samples were collected from trial participants at day 0 and at day 28 after the second dose. The sample belongs to a study of T cell responses to AZD1222 COVID-19 vaccine (TCRdb year 2021). About the investigation overall: TCR sequencing covered 230 to 250 trial participants: 200 to 220 given two doses of AZD1222 and around 25 given two doses of MenACWY control vaccine. Trial participants were enrolled by age into subgroups of 18-55, 56-69 and 70-plus years, and roughly 160, 29 and 62 TCR-sequenced participants, respectively, were included in these subgroups. What the authors observed across the whole study: Conclusions about previously exposed vaccinees are limited, since just six AZD1222 recipients were seropositive for SARS-CoV-2 at baseline. Because no day 14 peak-response samples were available, repertoires were characterized only after the peak T cell response. Nearly half of unique spike-specific TCRs reportedly recognized epitopes outside regions mutated in the B.1.351 and B.1.1.7 variants. The 56-69-year group was small, and its depth increase did not reach significance, likely because of low power. Participants were mostly white British and included more females than males, and it was suggested by the authors that clonal diversity may have been underestimated. The whole spike protein was spanned by vaccine-associated CD4 TCRs, and dominant responses were seen in regions 160-218 and 743-854. Spike-specific TCR breadth and depth rose significantly after two AZD1222 doses compared with day 0 and with MenACWY recipients.

The CDR3 contains 15 residues, cysteine and phenylalanine counted. Only the CDR3 DNA is retained, 45 bases long and in frame from the first base. V is pared back by 4 bases and J by 0 bases, with 13 bases lying between the germline termini. The germline V gene gives CDR1 as MNHEY and CDR2 as SVGEGT. The CDR3 regions of human TCRbeta chains were analyzed by immunosequencing. The authors' analysis ran thus. Repertoire TCRs were checked for matches against a reference library of SARS-CoV-2-specific TCRs that had been generated using the MIRA antigen-specificity platform. Breadth meant the fraction of unique TCRs that were SARS-CoV-2-associated, whereas depth meant the fraction of total T cells that were SARS-CoV-2-associated. Using the MIRA data, every spike-specific TCR was mapped to the spike region that the TCR reacted to and assigned to either a CD4 or a CD8 class. Log10-transformed breadth and depth values were compared by one-way ANOVA with Sidak's multiple comparisons tests. Held by TCRdb, this immuneACCESS table contains in-frame sequences only and omits some clones. Under half of the omission traces to an unresolved V gene where checked; the cause of the rest is unknown. From that table come the V and J calls and clone size; the DNA was used to work out D and trimming. This sample holds 40,000 to 50,000 clones; roughly 88% were observed only once. The ten top clones hold approximately 20% of the sample.

This receptor was identified in an adult who received the AZD1222 COVID-19 vaccine. Recombination connected TRBV6-2 or TRBV6-3 to TRBJ2-7; a tentative D match to TRBD2 spans 5 bases. The material was peripheral blood, obtained 28 days after the second AZD1222 dose. The nucleotides are TGTGCCAGCAGTTCCGCGACTACGAGCTCCTACGAGCAGTACTTC. Protein translation: CASSSATTSSYEQYF.